This TCR beta chain came from a study of regulatory T cells in long-lasting Graves disease (dated by TCRdb to about 2021). Notes on the research overall: Persistent Graves' disease was defined as persistently positive TSH receptor autoantibodies together with antithyroid drug treatment for over 5 years. This study used TCR sequencing and RNA sequencing of peripheral blood to compare persistent Graves' disease patients against newly diagnosed Graves' disease patients. The study took place in China and was registered as a clinical trial. A total of roughly 33 samples were covered by TCR sequencing, comprising around 13 persistent and around 20 newly diagnosed Graves' disease patients. In the clinical cohort, patients with persistent Graves' disease had used antithyroid drugs for an average of around 9.3 years.

The meaning of the sample's time point label: persistent/refractory GD, antithyroid drugs over 5 years with positive TRAb. For both TCR sequencing and RNA sequencing, RNA was extracted from PBMCs in TRIzol. Graves' disease was diagnosed according to American Thyroid Association guidelines. The patients came from an endocrinology department in Xi'an, China. From each patient, about 8.9 milliliters of peripheral blood was collected into an EDTA anticoagulant tube. PBMCs were isolated by Ficoll Paque Plus density gradient separation without further T cell sorting. An Agilent 2100 Bioanalyzer and agarose gel were used to check RNA quality, and a NanoDrop 2000 was used to measure RNA concentration. Notes on this clonotype: Its antigen target is currently unknown. Per-base qualities were not stored, and no clone one base away is much larger.

Inclusive of the bounding cysteine and phenylalanine, the CDR3 is 12 residues long. Of all the DNA, just the CDR3 is kept, 36 bases in frame from base 1. Between the V and J ends, shortened by 2 bases and 7 bases respectively, the junction contains 8 bases. CDR1 and CDR2, per the germline V gene, are MDHEN and SYDVKM. Library preparation employed multiplex PCR. The sequencer was an Illumina HiSeq 4000. To build TCR beta libraries, CDR3 regions were amplified by Arm-PCR using iRepertoire HTBI primers. Gel purification was performed on PCR products prior to sequencing. The authors processed their data as follows. Gene usage analysis of CDR3 amino acid clonotypes relied on the roughly 60 TRBV and about 15 TRBJ segments identified across samples. COPE and FqMerger were used to merge filtered high-quality paired reads into contigs. Contigs were aligned with BLAST to IMGT TRBV, TRBD and TRBJ reference genes, and CDR3 was defined per IMGT. Highly expanded clones were defined as clonotypes with a frequency above 0.1%. Repertoire diversity was measured by Shannon entropy, and V-J evenness by the Gini coefficient. Clonotypes shared by more than one individual were considered public. Through fastp at Q25 and MiXCR, TCRdb rebuilt clones from the public reads, retaining in-frame beta chains. A single entry per CDR3 protein holds the most common genes and DNA from its merged rows. What appears here as the V and J calls and clone size reflects TCRdb's work, not the paper's. Within this sample are some 450,000 distinct CDR3 sequences, with about a quarter of them counted one time only. Together, the top ten hold roughly 28% of the sample.

What the study reported, not specific to this receptor: Compared with newly diagnosed patients, patients with persistent Graves' disease had lower TCR Shannon entropy and fewer highly expanded clones, which suggests clonal expansion. TRBV28, TRBJ1-2 and TRBJ2-5 were preferentially used in persistent disease, while TRBV20-1 and TRBJ2-1 were favored in newly diagnosed disease. Because the primary lesion, thyroid tissue, could not be accessed, the study looked at peripheral blood alone. A larger number of public clonotypes was shared among persistent patients (fewer than 3,000) than among newly diagnosed patients (around 870). The authors acknowledged the small sample size as a limitation that may reduce accuracy. Only the TCR beta chain was sequenced and analyzed.

The sample here was peripheral blood mononuclear cells (PBMCs), taken when the disease was refractory, from a patient treated with antithyroid drugs. The sequence joins TRBV28 to TRBJ1-2, and TRBD1 may be the D gene, going by 5 matching bases. The clonotype was recovered from a female donor with Graves disease. The CDR3 reads CASSLGTGGYTF. The DNA reads TGTGCCAGCAGTTTAGGGACGGGTGGCTACACCTTC.